The 19 T cell receptor beta chains given below trace back to one sample, sequenced in a study of T-cell memory formation after mild COVID-19. TCRdb reprocessed the 5' RACE reads via MiXCR and lists one record per CDR3 protein. The profile shows fewer than 150,000 distinct CDR3 sequences, about 14% of them singletons. The material sequenced was PBMCs or a T cell subset sorted from them (not recorded which). These receptors came from an adult woman who had mild COVID-19 (a few samples of this study predate the infection). Cell type and time point are not known.

This clonotype was counted at least ten times. The chain uses TRBV12-3 or TRBV12-4 and TRBJ1-2; 7 bases map to TRBD1. The CDR3 has 12 amino acids. The V segment lost 2 bases and the J segment 8 bases; nucleotides outside the gene matches: 2. CDR3 DNA: TGTGCCAGCAGTTTATCGACAGGGGGCTACACCTTC. Encoded protein: CASSLSTGGYTF.

The genes are TRBV20-1 and TRBJ1-1; tentative D call: TRBD1 (6 bases). CDR3 length: 17 amino acids. V was trimmed by 0 bases and J by 3 bases, leaving 20 bases between them. CDR1 and CDR2 (germline): DFQATT, SNEGSKA (reference sequence). CDR3 DNA: TGCAGTGCTAGAGAAGTACGGGGGGCACGGTTGGACACTGAAGCTTTCTTT. Its translation: CSAREVRGARLDTEAFF.

This clonotype was detected only a few times. The chain carries TRBV9 and TRBJ1-1; D possibly corresponds to TRBD1 (5 bases). Germline V gene data show CDR1 as SGDLS and CDR2 as YYNGEE. V gave up 3 bases and J gave up 4 bases, with 25 bases separating them. This CDR3 comprises 18 residues. The CDR3 DNA reads as TGTGCCAGCAGCGGGATTCGTGACGTGGCGGGGCAGTTCACTGAAGCTTTCTTT. Its protein product is CASSGIRDVAGQFTEAFF.

This clonotype was observed a few times. Sequence at one end of the junction differs from germline and may be a read error. The V call is TRBV7-7, the J call TRBJ2-1; 11 positions match TRBD2. The length of the CDR3 is 15 residues. Germline V gene sequence: CDR1 SSHAT, CDR2 FNYEAQ (reference sequence). The CDR3 DNA is TGTGCTAGCAGCTTCGGGACTAGCGGTCAGAATGAGCAGTTCTTC. It yields the protein CASSFGTSGQNEQFF.

This CDR3 is CASGRSSGLGEQFF. CDR3 sequence (DNA): TGTGCCAGCGGTCGGTCTAGCGGATTGGGTGAGCAGTTCTTC. J is TRBJ2-1 and V is TRBV7-6; 7 nucleotides line up with TRBD2. Germline values: CDR1 SGHVS, CDR2 FNYEAQ. This CDR3 contains 14 residues. The V gene end was trimmed by 8 bases and the J gene end by 9 bases; junction bases not matched to a gene: 13.

This clonotype was found many times. The rearrangement joins TRBV6-5 to TRBJ2-7; TRBD1 aligns across 9 bases. The CDR3 covers 14 residues. Germline CDR1 MNHEY, CDR2 SVGAGI. J lost 2 bases, V lost 6 bases, and 5 bases had no gene match. In DNA form, the CDR3 reads TGTGCCAGCAGACTCCGGACAGGGGCCTACGAGCAGTACTTC. Its protein is CASRLRTGAYEQYF.

In regard to this clonotype: An end of the junction does not agree with germline; a read error may underlie this. This sequence joins TRBV4-3 and TRBJ2-5; either TRBD1 or TRBD2 may supply D (5 bases each). CDR1 is LGHNA and CDR2 is YSLEER in the germline V gene. This CDR3 comprises 13 residues. Written as DNA, the CDR3 is TGCGCCAGCATCCAAACCTTTCCGGGACCGACGAACTTC. Its protein is CASIQTFPGPTNF.

Many counts were recorded for this clonotype. This rearrangement joins TRBV13 to TRBJ1-2; TRBD1 agrees at 7 bases. The V and J ends lost 5 bases and 2 bases, in that order; junction bases with no gene match: 2. The germline gives CDR1 PRHDT, CDR2 FYEKMQ (reference sequence). This CDR3 region has 13 residues. CDR3 region: CASSAGQNYGYTF. CDR3 in DNA: TGTGCCAGCAGCGCGGGACAGAACTATGGCTACACCTTC.

This clonotype has only a few counts. This sequence joins TRBV5-1 and TRBJ1-1; D is unresolved. The CDR3 covers 14 residues. Trimming removed 5 bases at V and 7 bases at J, with 18 bases between. Germline V CDR1 and CDR2: SGHRS, YFSETQ. DNA of the CDR3: TGCGCCAGCAGGGCGGGCGAGAGGTGGAGTGAAGCTTTCTTT. The encoded protein is CASRAGERWSEAFF.

This clonotype has just a few counts. The chain uses TRBV4-3 and TRBJ2-7; 8 bases are shared with TRBD1. Germline values: CDR1 LGHNA, CDR2 YSLEER. V dropped 3 bases and J dropped 4; count of bases not matched to a gene: 8. The CDR3 length is 15 residues. The CDR3 spells CASSQETGASYEQYF. Here the CDR3 DNA reads TGCGCCAGCAGCCAGGAGACAGGGGCGTCTTACGAGCAGTACTTC.

The chain links TRBV4-1 to TRBJ2-1; D might be TRBD1 or TRBD2, each matching 5 bases. Trimming removed 2 bases from V and 8 bases from J, with 16 bases in between. This CDR3 comprises 15 residues. Germline V gene sequence: CDR1 MGHRA, CDR2 YSYEKL. DNA for the CDR3: TGCGCCAGCAGCCAACATGGGGCTAGCTTCTATGAGCAGTTCTTC. The encoded protein is CASSQHGASFYEQFF.

This clonotype was seen a handful of times. The chain has TRBV27 and TRBJ2-1; 8 nucleotides agree with TRBD1. J gave up 7 bases and V 3 bases, and 8 bases lay outside the gene matches. Germline loops: CDR1 MNHEY, CDR2 SMNVEV (reference sequence). The CDR3 length is 15 residues. The CDR3 nucleotides are TGTGCCAGCAGTTTCCACGGACAGGGTGGGAATGAGCAGTTCTTC. Translating it yields CASSFHGQGGNEQFF.

V is TRBV7-8 and J is TRBJ1-1; the D gene is possibly TRBD1 (6 bases). This CDR3 is 15 amino acids long. The V gene's germline CDR1 is SGHVS and CDR2 FQNEAQ. Trimming left V 5 bases short and J 10 bases short, with 23 bases between. CDR3 loop: CASSAGGGLGFGAFF. The CDR3 DNA follows: TGTGCCAGCAGCGCCGGAGGGGGTCTGGGTTTTGGAGCTTTCTTT.

In this sample, this clonotype turned up many times. The rearrangement links TRBV7-3 to TRBJ2-3, with D unclear. The V end was cut by 5 bases, the J end by 0 bases, with 6 bases between. CDR1 is SGHTA and CDR2 is FQGTGA in the germline V gene. The CDR3 contains 13 residues. CDR3: CASSPPSTDTQYF. CDR3 bases: TGTGCCAGCAGCCCCCCTAGCACAGATACGCAGTATTTT.

The sample holds a few counts of this clonotype. The CDR3 loop is CASSLRISVSDEQFF. Here the CDR3 DNA reads TGCGCCAGCAGCTTGAGGATATCAGTGAGCGATGAGCAGTTCTTC. This sequence joins TRBV5-1 and TRBJ2-1; no clear D. CDR3 size: 15 residues. V lost 1 base and J 8 bases, leaving 16 bases between the germline ends. Germline V gene data show CDR1 as SGHRS and CDR2 as YFSETQ.

This clonotype was detected many times. CDR3 sequence reads: CASKIGQASTDTQYF. The CDR3 bases are TGTGCCAGCAAGATAGGACAGGCCAGCACAGATACGCAGTATTTT. The rearrangement joins TRBV7-8 to TRBJ2-3, with TRBD1 matching over 7 bases. The CDR3 extends over 15 amino acids. Germline V gene data show CDR1 as SGHVS and CDR2 as FQNEAQ. V gave up 7 bases and J gave up 0 bases; unmatched junction bases: 7.

The chain is built from TRBV5-4 and TRBJ2-7, with 10 bases that match TRBD1. The CDR3 length is 15 residues. J lost 5 bases, V lost 2 bases, and 7 bases had no gene match. CDR1 and CDR2 from the germline V gene are SGHNT and YYREEE (reference sequence). The chain's CDR3 is CASSFTGTGVDEQYF. Written as DNA, the CDR3 is TGTGCCAGCAGCTTCACCGGGACAGGGGTCGACGAGCAGTACTTC.

This rearrangement joins TRBV7-2 to TRBJ2-1; D ambiguous. The germline V and J ends were trimmed by 5 bases and 9 bases, with 17 bases remaining between them. The CDR3 is 14 amino acids. The germline V gene encodes CDR1 SGHTA and CDR2 FQGNSA. The CDR3 nucleotides are TGTGCCAGCAGCACGTACCTGGTGGGCGGTGAGCAGTTCTTC. Translation: CASSTYLVGGEQFF. Full variable domain (remainder filled in from reference TRBV7-2 and TRBJ2-1): GAGVSQSPSNKVTEKGKDVELRCDPISGHTALYWYRQSLGQGLEFLIYFQGNSAPDKSGLPSDRFSAERTGGSVSTLTIQRTQQEDSAVYLCASSTYLVGGEQFFGPGTRLTVL.

The chain is built from TRBV6-2 or TRBV6-3 and TRBJ2-7; TRBD1 aligns across 7 bases. The CDR3 extends over 16 amino acids. The V and J ends lost 6 bases and 3 bases, in that order; junction bases with no gene match: 14. CDR1 and CDR2 from the germline V gene are MNHEY and SVGEGT. The CDR3 bases are TGTGCCAGCAGCAATGACAGGGACACTAAGGGCTACGAGCAGTACTTC. Amino acids: CASSNDRDTKGYEQYF.